The next 21 T cell receptor beta chains were all read from a single sample in a study of blood T cell repertoires in COVID-19. Assay used: immunoSEQ multiplex PCR; TCRdb lists only in-frame clones, some missing. The sample carries about 230,000 clones, 85% to 90% recorded once. The sample taken for sequencing was PBMCs or T cells enriched from blood (not recorded which). The origin of the receptors is a woman aged 45-65 years in a cohort exposed to, infected with or recovered from COVID-19 (not recorded which).

This sequence joins TRBV5-1 and TRBJ2-3, with TRBD2 identical over 15 bases. The V gene's germline CDR1 is SGHRS and CDR2 YFSETQ. The CDR3 consists of 17 residues. J was trimmed by 3 bases and V by 2 bases; bases with no gene match: 4. The CDR3 DNA sequence: TGCGCCAGCAGCTTAGGACTAGCGGGGGGGTCGACAGATACGCAGTATTTT. Its translation is CASSLGLAGGSTDTQYF.

The V gene is TRBV12-5, the J gene TRBJ2-2; 7 bases are shared with TRBD1. Germline assignment: CDR1 LGHNT and CDR2 FRNRAP. The CDR3 length is 15 residues. J was trimmed by 5 bases and V by 1 base; bases with no gene match: 4. The chain's CDR3 is CASGLDTGDTGELFF. CDR3 coding DNA: TGTGCTAGTGGTTTGGATACAGGGGATACCGGGGAGCTGTTTTTT.

This clone was picked up one time. The CDR3 DNA follows: TGTGCCAGCAGCCCTCGAGGGGGGGGTGAAGCTTTCTTT. Its protein product is CASSPRGGGEAFF. This chain links TRBV7-3 with TRBJ1-1; tentatively, D is TRBD1 (6 bases). The CDR3 is 13 residues long. Per the germline V gene, CDR1 is SGHTA and CDR2 is FQGTGA. Trimming cost V 5 bases and J 7 bases, with 14 bases left between them.

This clone was seen only a few times. The rearrangement links TRBV12-5 to TRBJ1-4; D is undetermined. Germline V gene data show CDR1 as LGHNT and CDR2 as FRNRAP. With 4 bases removed from V and 1 base from J, the gap between germline ends came to 10 bases. The CDR3 runs to 15 residues. CDR3: CASGYLTRTNEKLFF. The CDR3 region has the DNA TGTGCTAGTGGTTACCTGACAAGAACTAATGAAAAACTGTTTTTT. Based on the CDR3 plus reference TRBV12-5 and TRBJ1-4, the full variable domain is DARVTQTPRHKVTEMGQEVTMRCQPILGHNTVFWYRQTMMQGLELLAYFRNRAPLDDSGMPKDRFSAEMPDATLATLKIQPSEPRDSAVYFCASGYLTRTNEKLFFGSGTQLSVL.

The V call is TRBV7-8, the J call TRBJ1-1; no definite D call. CDR3 size: 14 residues. Trimming shortened V by 1 base and J by 1 base, and 7 bases separated the two germline ends. Looked up from germline, CDR1 is SGHVS and CDR2 is FQNEAQ. The CDR3, as DNA: TGTGCCAGCAGCTTAGATTTCGGGAACACTGAAGCTTTCTTT. This codes for CASSLDFGNTEAFF.

The chain carries TRBV30 and TRBJ2-3; possible D gene TRBD2, 5 bases. The V gene lost 2 bases and the J gene lost 0 bases, with 9 bases spanning the gap. The V gene's germline CDR1 is GTSNPN and CDR2 SVGIG (reference sequence). The length of the CDR3 is 14 residues. CDR3 DNA sequence: TGTGCCTGGAGTCGGGGTACTAGCACAGATACGCAGTATTTT. It yields the protein CAWSRGTSTDTQYF.

This chain links TRBV28 with TRBJ2-7; 7 positions match TRBD1. Germline V gives CDR1 MDHEN, CDR2 SYDVKM. This CDR3 has 17 amino acids. V lost 2 bases to trimming and J lost 2 bases; unmatched junction nucleotides: 12. CDR3 in amino acids: CASSLAPGQLKTYEQYF. Here the CDR3 DNA reads TGTGCCAGCAGTTTAGCCCCGGGACAGCTAAAGACCTACGAGCAGTACTTC.

The rearrangement joins TRBV29-1 to TRBJ2-1; perhaps TRBD2 as D (6 bases). The CDR3 totals 13 residues. CDR1 and CDR2 (germline): SQVTM, ANQGSEA. V was clipped by 4 bases and J by 4 bases, with 11 bases between them. The DNA of the CDR3 is TGCAGCGTTGGGGCCGGGGGATACAATGAGCAGTTCTTC. The encoded protein is CSVGAGGYNEQFF.

CDR3 DNA: TGTGCCTGGAGTACCCGAAGTACCGGGACAGCTAATTCACCCCTCCACTTT. This codes for CAWSTRSTGTANSPLHF. The gene calls are TRBV30 and TRBJ1-6; 7 bases match TRBD1. Germline CDR1 is GTSNPN and CDR2 is SVGIG (reference sequence). The CDR3 covers 17 residues. J lost 6 bases, V lost 2 bases, and 13 bases had no gene match.

The chain employs TRBV5-6 and TRBJ1-1; 7 nucleotides line up with TRBD1. V was pared by 4 bases and J by 4 bases, with 7 bases of the junction left unmatched. The CDR3 spans 14 residues. Germline values: CDR1 SGHDT, CDR2 YYEEEE. As DNA, the CDR3 is TGTGCCAGCAGCATTAGACAGGGAGTCACTGAAGCTTTCTTT. Amino acids: CASSIRQGVTEAFF. The complete variable domain, with remaining parts taken from reference TRBV5-6 and TRBJ1-1, reads DAGVTQSPTHLIKTRGQQVTLRCSPKSGHDTVSWYQQALGQGPQFIFQYYEEEERQRGNFPDRFSGHQFPNYSSELNVNALLLGDSALYLCASSIRQGVTEAFFGQGTRLTVV.

The V call is TRBV5-6, the J call TRBJ1-1; D is perhaps TRBD1 (5 bases). The ends were cut back, 5 bases at V and 4 bases at J, with 12 bases in the middle. The CDR3 is 13 residues long. CDR1 is SGHDT and CDR2 is YYEEEE in the germline V gene. In DNA, the CDR3 is TGTGCCAGCAGTTATGGCGGGGGCACTGAAGCTTTCTTT. It encodes CASSYGGGTEAFF. The complete variable domain, with remaining parts taken from reference TRBV5-6 and TRBJ1-1, reads DAGVTQSPTHLIKTRGQQVTLRCSPKSGHDTVSWYQQALGQGPQFIFQYYEEEERQRGNFPDRFSGHQFPNYSSELNVNALLLGDSALYLCASSYGGGTEAFFGQGTRLTVV.

The genes are TRBV28 and TRBJ1-2; 7 nucleotides agree with TRBD1. Trimming at V came to 6 bases and at J to 8 bases, leaving 18 bases not matched to a gene. This CDR3 region has 16 residues. The germline V gene encodes CDR1 MDHEN and CDR2 SYDVKM. The CDR3 region is CASSPTGTYTPYGYTF. In DNA, the CDR3 is TGTGCCAGCAGCCCGACAGGGACCTATACCCCCTACGGCTACACCTTC.

In DNA, the CDR3 is TGTGCCTGGAGGGGGGGGGATTCGAGGTCACCCCTCCACTTT. Amino acid sequence: CAWRGGDSRSPLHF. The chain has TRBV30 and TRBJ1-6, with a weak D call TRBD1 (5 bases). The germline gives CDR1 GTSNPN, CDR2 SVGIG (reference sequence). The CDR3 loop spans 14 amino acids. Trimming took 3 bases from V and 10 from J, leaving 16 bases between them.

The chain recombines TRBV7-9 with TRBJ2-7; D might be TRBD1 (5 bases). The CDR3 length is 14 residues. Germline lookup yields CDR1 SEHNR and CDR2 FQNEAQ (reference sequence). The V gene lost 1 base and the J gene lost 3 bases, with 10 bases spanning the gap. This CDR3 reads CASSLEQDHYEQYF. In DNA form, the CDR3 reads TGTGCCAGCAGCTTAGAACAGGACCACTACGAGCAGTACTTC.

The chain uses TRBV7-9 and TRBJ1-2; 9 nucleotides align to TRBD1. V trimming: 1 base; J trimming: 6 bases; junction bases outside the gene matches: 3. Germline V gene sequence: CDR1 SEHNR, CDR2 FQNEAQ (reference sequence). This CDR3 is built from 14 residues. The CDR3 reads CASSLDRGQDGYTF. DNA for the CDR3: TGTGCCAGCAGCTTAGACAGGGGGCAGGATGGCTACACCTTC.

This chain uses TRBV6-6 with TRBJ1-6, with 8 bases that match TRBD1. The V segment lost 5 bases and the J segment 5 bases; nucleotides outside the gene matches: 11. Germline values: CDR1 MNHNY, CDR2 SVGAGI (reference sequence). There are 17 residues in the CDR3. CDR3 sequence: CASSRHRTGTDNSPLHF. The CDR3 coding sequence is TGTGCCAGCAGTCGGCACCGGACAGGGACAGATAATTCACCCCTCCACTTT.

J is TRBJ2-7 and V is TRBV11-2, with TRBD2 matching over 8 bases. J lost 2 bases, V lost 5 bases, and 8 bases had no gene match. Germline V lookup: CDR1 SGHAT, CDR2 FQNNGV. The CDR3 extends over 15 amino acids. The CDR3, as DNA: TGTGCCAGCAGCCCTCGGGGGGGGCTTACCTACGAGCAGTACTTC. Residues: CASSPRGGLTYEQYF.

The rearrangement uses TRBV10-3 and TRBJ1-1, with TRBD1 matching 10 bases. Germline CDR1 ENHRY, CDR2 SYGVKD. The CDR3 has 15 residues. V shed 6 bases, J shed 1 base, and the junction held 5 bases outside the gene matches. CDR3 in DNA: TGTGCCATCAGAGAACGGACAGGGGGGAACACTGAAGCTTTCTTT. Its protein is CAIRERTGGNTEAFF.

The chain has TRBV7-2 and TRBJ1-5, with 8 bases identical to TRBD1. Unmatched junction bases numbered 3, after V lost 1 base and J lost 7 bases. The CDR3 totals 14 residues. Germline CDR1 is SGHTA and CDR2 is FQGNSA. The DNA for the CDR3 is TGTGCCAGCAGCTTAGGGACAGGGTACCAGCCCCAGCATTTT. Translating it yields CASSLGTGYQPQHF.

The chain couples TRBV7-8 to TRBJ2-7; TRBD1 matches 8 bases. The CDR3 has 12 residues. Germline V lookup: CDR1 SGHVS, CDR2 FQNEAQ. Trimming cost V 1 base and J 7 bases; bases outside gene matches: 0. CDR3 loop: CASSLDRGEQYF. The CDR3, as DNA: TGTGCCAGCAGCTTAGACAGGGGGGAGCAGTACTTC.

This chain uses TRBV7-2 with TRBJ2-3, with 7 bases identical to TRBD1. After removal of 1 base from V and 6 bases from J, the junction contained 10 bases not matched to a gene. The CDR3 is made up of 16 amino acids. Germline CDR1 reads SGHTA; CDR2 reads FQGNSA. The CDR3 nucleotides are TGTGCCAGCAGCTTAGTACGGGACAGATTTTTGGATACGCAGTATTTT. It yields the protein CASSLVRDRFLDTQYF.